This T cell receptor beta chain was sequenced during a study of beta chain features in type 1 diabetes. On this clone: What it binds is not known.

Findings and limits, study-wide: VDJ junctions from type 1 diabetes patients carried fewer insertions and larger deletions. Patients' naive, central memory and regulatory TCRB repertoires appeared more alike than those of healthy donors.

Expressed TCRB transcripts were sequenced because the entire RNA isolate underwent reverse transcription. The study sequenced naive, central memory and regulatory T cell samples to an average of approximately 3.5 million reads. Using immunoSEQ multiplex PCR, the repertoire was profiled, and TCRdb retains in-frame clones only, with some absent. The sample yields a few hundred thousand clones, roughly 31% seen once. This CDR3 is built from 15 residues. Per the germline V gene, CDR1 is MNHNY and CDR2 is SVGAGI (reference sequence). The V end was cut by 0 bases, the J end by 0 bases, with 9 bases between.

The V call is TRBV6-6, the J call TRBJ2-7; no reliable D call. The clonotype was recovered from a man between 18 and 35 years old in good health. The sequenced sample was naive CD4+ T cells from blood. CDR3 amino acids: CASSYSSGYSYEQYF. The CDR3 DNA reads as TGTGCCAGCAGTTACTCGAGTGGATACTCCTACGAGCAGTACTTC.